This T cell receptor beta chain stems from a study of PD-L1 blockade in urothelial cancer. In the study overall: Atezolizumab was started by patients at some point between 2012 and 2014 at 1,200 mg intravenously every 3 weeks.

Regarding time point: pretreatment peripheral blood. Each individual provided 1 to 8 samples (taken pretreatment and on-treatment). The germline CDR1 and CDR2 sequences are SGHRS and YFSETQ. The CDR3 is made up of 14 amino acids. V lost 4 bases to trimming and J lost 7 bases; unmatched junction nucleotides: 6. Spike-ins of synthetic TCR analog templates went into each PCR. Some clones are missing from TCRdb's copy, which holds only in-frame ones; the method was immunoSEQ multiplex PCR. The data show 130,000 or so clones, approximately 84% seen once. The source of this sequence is a man between 45 and 60 years old with urothelial cancer. Source: PBMCs, taken around atezolizumab (anti-PD-L1) treatment. The chain couples TRBV5-1 to TRBJ1-4, with TRBD1 matching 8 bases. The DNA for the CDR3 is TGCGCCAGCAGCCCAGGGGGCGCGGGTGAAAAACTGTTTTTT. As protein: CASSPGGAGEKLFF.